These T cell receptor beta chains were read from a single sample in a study of Tregs in tolerant kidney transplant recipients. Here immunoSEQ multiplex PCR was the method, and the copy in TCRdb shows in-frame clones only, minus some. The table records nearly 50,000 clones, roughly nine tenths of them present only once. Material: CD8+ T cells from blood (PBMCs), obtained 12 months after the transplant. The origin of the receptors is a human patient who received a combined kidney and bone marrow transplant. Part of the T cells may come from the graft donor. Each CDR3 is given with its conserved first and last residue. Fields, in order: V gene, D gene, J gene, CDR3 length, clone size, CDR3 protein, CDR3 DNA. The D gene is left open where the match is weak. A row's size may be missing; if present it is once, few, many or a size class.

V: TRBV9; D: TRBD2; J: TRBJ2-1; length: 15; size: -; CDR3: CASRGPGTTYNEQFF; DNA: TGTGCCAGCAGAGGGCCGGGGACTACCTACAATGAGCAGTTCTTC
V: TRBV7-9; D: TRBD1; J: TRBJ2-2; length: 15; size: -; CDR3: CASSRTGANTGELFF; DNA: TGTGCCAGCAGCCGGACAGGGGCGAACACCGGGGAGCTGTTTTTT
V: TRBV2; D: TRBD2; J: TRBJ2-1; length: 16; size: -; CDR3: CASSPGYSGSYNEQFF; DNA: TGTGCCAGCAGTCCTGGGTATAGCGGGTCCTACAATGAGCAGTTCTTC
V: TRBV28; D: -; J: TRBJ2-7; length: 14; size: -; CDR3: CASSDRDTTYEQYF; DNA: TGTGCCAGCAGTGACCGGGACACCACCTACGAGCAGTACTTC
V: TRBV27; D: TRBD1; J: TRBJ2-3; length: 16; size: -; CDR3: CASSFLRGRRTDTQYF; DNA: TGTGCCAGCAGTTTCCTCAGGGGGCGCCGCACAGATACGCAGTATTTT
V: TRBV19; D: TRBD1; J: TRBJ2-2; length: 15; size: -; CDR3: CATGTGVMNTGELFF; DNA: TGTGCCACTGGGACAGGGGTCATGAACACCGGGGAGCTGTTTTTT
V: TRBV7-2; D: TRBD2; J: TRBJ2-7; length: 14; size: -; CDR3: CASSFSGGADEQYF; DNA: TGTGCCAGCAGCTTTAGCGGGGGGGCCGACGAGCAGTACTTC
V: TRBV6-1; D: -; J: TRBJ1-4; length: 16; size: few; CDR3: CASSEYAGTQNEKLFF; DNA: TGTGCCAGCAGTGAATATGCCGGGACACAGAATGAAAAACTGTTTTTT
V: TRBV7-3; D: -; J: TRBJ2-5; length: 13; size: -; CDR3: CASSPTGLGTQYF; DNA: TGTGCCAGCAGCCCAACAGGGCTCGGGACCCAGTACTTC
V: TRBV7-9; D: -; J: TRBJ2-1; length: 13; size: -; CDR3: CASSSRDYNEQFF; DNA: TGTGCCAGCAGTAGCCGGGACTACAATGAGCAGTTCTTC
V: TRBV5-1; D: TRBD1; J: TRBJ2-1; length: 15; size: -; CDR3: CASSLGTGIYNEQFF; DNA: TGCGCCAGCAGCTTGGGGACAGGGATTTACAATGAGCAGTTCTTC
V: TRBV9; D: TRBD1; J: TRBJ1-2; length: 16; size: -; CDR3: CASRDHHGDRGNGYTF; DNA: TGTGCCAGCAGGGACCACCACGGGGACAGGGGGAATGGCTACACCTTC
V: TRBV5-4; D: -; J: TRBJ2-2; length: 11; size: -; CDR3: CASSLAGELFF; DNA: TGTGCCAGCAGCTTGGCAGGGGAGCTGTTTTTT
V: TRBV11-2; D: -; J: TRBJ2-5; length: 16; size: -; CDR3: CASSLLLASPGETQYF; DNA: TGTGCCAGCAGCTTGTTACTAGCCTCTCCGGGGGAGACCCAGTACTTC
V: TRBV5-1; D: -; J: TRBJ1-1; length: 12; size: few; CDR3: CASRTSGTEAFF; DNA: TGCGCCAGCAGGACATCGGGGACTGAAGCTTTCTTT
V: TRBV10-3; D: -; J: TRBJ2-1; length: 16; size: -; CDR3: CAISEPSGGFYNEQFF; DNA: TGTGCCATCAGTGAGCCGAGCGGCGGATTCTACAATGAGCAGTTCTTC
V: TRBV9; D: TRBD1; J: TRBJ2-7; length: 15; size: -; CDR3: CASSVAGTVGYEQYF; DNA: TGTGCCAGCAGCGTAGCCGGGACAGTTGGCTACGAGCAGTACTTC
V: TRBV9; D: TRBD2; J: TRBJ2-2; length: 16; size: -; CDR3: CASSVVSGGGTGELFF; DNA: TGTGCCAGCAGCGTAGTTAGCGGGGGTGGCACCGGGGAGCTGTTTTTT
V: TRBV5-5; D: -; J: TRBJ2-1; length: 12; size: -; CDR3: CASSFSGEEQFF; DNA: TGTGCCAGCAGCTTTTCAGGGGAAGAGCAGTTCTTC
V: TRBV11-3; D: TRBD1; J: TRBJ1-2; length: 15; size: -; CDR3: CASSPRDSSFYGYTF; DNA: TGTGCCAGCAGCCCTCGGGACAGCTCGTTCTATGGCTACACCTTC
V: TRBV6-6; D: -; J: TRBJ2-5; length: 15; size: once; CDR3: CASSYIRGLQETQYF; DNA: TGTGCCAGCAGTTACATCCGGGGACTTCAAGAGACCCAGTACTTC
V: TRBV6-5; D: TRBD1; J: TRBJ2-7; length: 14; size: once; CDR3: CASSKTGVLREQYF; DNA: TGTGCCAGCAGTAAGACAGGGGTACTGCGGGAGCAGTACTTC
V: TRBV9; D: TRBD2; J: TRBJ2-7; length: 14; size: -; CDR3: CASSAGTSLYEQYF; DNA: TGTGCCAGCAGCGCTGGGACTAGTCTCTACGAGCAGTACTTC
V: TRBV19; D: -; J: TRBJ2-3; length: 14; size: -; CDR3: CASSETTGTDTQYF; DNA: TGTGCCAGTAGTGAAACGACAGGCACAGATACGCAGTATTTT
V: TRBV7-2; D: -; J: TRBJ2-5; length: 13; size: -; CDR3: CATGGPEGETQYF; DNA: TGTGCCACGGGTGGACCGGAGGGAGAGACCCAGTACTTC
V: TRBV27; D: -; J: TRBJ1-1; length: 15; size: once; CDR3: CASSSFGLMNTEAFF; DNA: TGTGCCAGCAGTTCGTTCGGTCTAATGAACACTGAAGCTTTCTTT
V: TRBV5-4; D: TRBD2; J: TRBJ2-1; length: 15; size: -; CDR3: CASSQSGRAFNEQFF; DNA: TGTGCCAGCAGCCAGAGCGGGAGGGCCTTCAATGAGCAGTTCTTC
V: TRBV13; D: -; J: TRBJ1-4; length: 14; size: few; CDR3: CASSFGGGREKLFF; DNA: TGTGCCAGCAGCTTCGGGGGGGGCCGAGAAAAACTGTTTTTT
V: TRBV15; D: -; J: TRBJ2-1; length: 13; size: -; CDR3: CATRAGSYNEQFF; DNA: TGTGCCACCAGGGCAGGATCCTACAATGAGCAGTTCTTC
V: TRBV7-9; D: TRBD2; J: TRBJ2-3; length: 16; size: -; CDR3: CASSHPSGTSTDTQYF; DNA: TGTGCCAGCAGCCATCCTAGCGGGACGAGCACAGATACGCAGTATTTT
V: TRBV7-2; D: TRBD1; J: TRBJ1-2; length: 17; size: -; CDR3: CASSPALRDRGSYGYTF; DNA: TGTGCCAGCAGCCCCGCCTTACGGGACAGGGGCTCCTATGGCTACACCTTC
V: TRBV27; D: TRBD1; J: TRBJ2-1; length: 19; size: -; CDR3: CASSLSTPLDRAADNEQFF; DNA: TGTGCCAGCAGTTTATCGACGCCCCTGGACAGGGCTGCGGACAATGAGCAGTTCTTC
V: TRBV28; D: TRBD1; J: TRBJ2-1; length: 16; size: -; CDR3: CASSLAVGTGWSEQFF; DNA: TGTGCCAGCAGTTTAGCCGTCGGGACAGGGTGGAGTGAGCAGTTCTTC
V: TRBV6-1; D: TRBD2; J: TRBJ2-1; length: 15; size: -; CDR3: CASHRLAGGSGEQFF; DNA: TGTGCCAGCCATCGGTTGGCGGGAGGGTCTGGTGAGCAGTTCTTC
V: TRBV4-1; D: TRBD1; J: TRBJ1-1; length: 15; size: -; CDR3: CASSHDDRGNTEAFF; DNA: TGCGCCAGCAGCCACGATGACAGGGGGAACACTGAAGCTTTCTTT
V: TRBV27; D: -; J: TRBJ1-1; length: 14; size: -; CDR3: CASSFGMGSTEAFF; DNA: TGTGCCAGCAGTTTTGGGATGGGGAGCACTGAAGCTTTCTTT
V: TRBV7-2; D: TRBD1; J: TRBJ2-5; length: 17; size: -; CDR3: CASSLGHRQGAFETQYF; DNA: TGTGCCAGCAGCTTAGGACATAGGCAGGGGGCGTTTGAGACCCAGTACTTC
V: TRBV4-1; D: -; J: TRBJ2-1; length: 16; size: -; CDR3: CASSQKGGLAINEQFF; DNA: TGCGCCAGCAGCCAAAAAGGAGGACTGGCTATCAATGAGCAGTTCTTC
V: TRBV19; D: TRBD1; J: TRBJ1-1; length: 16; size: -; CDR3: CASSALKGTGHTEAFF; DNA: TGTGCCAGTAGTGCCCTAAAAGGGACAGGGCACACTGAAGCTTTCTTT
V: TRBV5-6; D: -; J: TRBJ2-2; length: 14; size: -; CDR3: CASSLVVDTGELFF; DNA: TGTGCCAGCAGCTTGGTAGTCGACACCGGGGAGCTGTTTTTT
V: TRBV13; D: TRBD2; J: TRBJ2-7; length: 17; size: -; CDR3: CASSLGGSGGKAYEQYF; DNA: TGTGCCAGCAGCTTAGGGGGGAGCGGGGGGAAAGCCTACGAGCAGTACTTC
V: TRBV28; D: -; J: TRBJ1-5; length: 15; size: -; CDR3: CASSLIGGGNQPQHF; DNA: TGTGCCAGCAGTTTGATCGGGGGAGGCAATCAGCCCCAGCATTTT
V: TRBV19; D: -; J: TRBJ1-1; length: 16; size: -; CDR3: CASSMMPEAGNTEAFF; DNA: TGTGCCAGTAGTATGATGCCCGAAGCAGGGAACACTGAAGCTTTCTTT
V: TRBV18; D: TRBD2; J: TRBJ2-7; length: 14; size: -; CDR3: CASSHRGLLGEQYF; DNA: TGTGCCAGCTCACACCGGGGACTACTGGGCGAGCAGTACTTC
V: TRBV19; D: -; J: TRBJ1-2; length: 12; size: -; CDR3: CASSIGGLGYTF; DNA: TGTGCCAGTAGTATCGGAGGGCTTGGCTACACCTTC
V: TRBV9; D: -; J: TRBJ1-3; length: 19; size: -; CDR3: CASSPHPTGTMTSGNTIYF; DNA: TGTGCCAGCAGCCCTCACCCAACAGGGACCATGACCTCTGGAAACACCATATATTTT
V: TRBV10-3; D: -; J: TRBJ1-5; length: 12; size: few; CDR3: CAISEGSQPQHF; DNA: TGTGCCATCAGTGAGGGGAGTCAGCCCCAGCATTTT
V: TRBV9; D: -; J: TRBJ2-2; length: 18; size: -; CDR3: CASSVSPLGHGNTGELFF; DNA: TGTGCCAGCAGCGTCTCTCCCCTGGGACACGGGAACACCGGGGAGCTGTTTTTT
V: TRBV4-3; D: -; J: TRBJ2-2; length: 15; size: few; CDR3: CASSQNRQETGELFF; DNA: TGCGCCAGCAGCCAGAATCGACAGGAGACCGGGGAGCTGTTTTTT
V: TRBV19; D: TRBD1; J: TRBJ1-5; length: 20; size: once; CDR3: CASSIVSTGGGGAGNQPQHF; DNA: TGTGCCAGTAGTATAGTTTCGACAGGGGGTGGGGGGGCAGGCAATCAGCCCCAGCATTTT
V: TRBV10-3; D: -; J: TRBJ2-7; length: 16; size: -; CDR3: CAISESETIYSYEQYF; DNA: TGTGCCATCAGTGAGTCGGAGACTATTTACTCGTACGAGCAGTACTTC
V: TRBV27; D: -; J: TRBJ2-2; length: 13; size: -; CDR3: CASSISGAVELFF; DNA: TGTGCCAGCAGTATCTCGGGTGCTGTGGAGCTGTTTTTT
V: TRBV6-4; D: TRBD2; J: TRBJ2-3; length: 15; size: few; CDR3: CASSDGRASTDTQYF; DNA: TGTGCCAGCAGTGACGGGAGGGCTAGCACAGATACGCAGTATTTT
V: TRBV5-6; D: -; J: TRBJ1-5; length: 14; size: -; CDR3: CASSYRQEEYPQHF; DNA: TGTGCCAGCAGCTACCGACAGGAGGAGTATCCCCAGCATTTT
V: TRBV6-1; D: -; J: TRBJ1-5; length: 14; size: -; CDR3: CASRPVGRNQPQHF; DNA: TGTGCCAGCAGGCCGGTGGGCCGCAATCAGCCCCAGCATTTT
V: TRBV28; D: -; J: TRBJ1-1; length: 14; size: -; CDR3: CASSLHPVGGEAFF; DNA: TGTGCCAGCAGTTTACATCCTGTCGGGGGGGAAGCTTTCTTT
V: TRBV10-3; D: -; J: TRBJ2-7; length: 15; size: -; CDR3: CAITAGLSPNYEQYF; DNA: TGTGCCATCACCGCAGGTCTTTCCCCGAACTACGAGCAGTACTTC